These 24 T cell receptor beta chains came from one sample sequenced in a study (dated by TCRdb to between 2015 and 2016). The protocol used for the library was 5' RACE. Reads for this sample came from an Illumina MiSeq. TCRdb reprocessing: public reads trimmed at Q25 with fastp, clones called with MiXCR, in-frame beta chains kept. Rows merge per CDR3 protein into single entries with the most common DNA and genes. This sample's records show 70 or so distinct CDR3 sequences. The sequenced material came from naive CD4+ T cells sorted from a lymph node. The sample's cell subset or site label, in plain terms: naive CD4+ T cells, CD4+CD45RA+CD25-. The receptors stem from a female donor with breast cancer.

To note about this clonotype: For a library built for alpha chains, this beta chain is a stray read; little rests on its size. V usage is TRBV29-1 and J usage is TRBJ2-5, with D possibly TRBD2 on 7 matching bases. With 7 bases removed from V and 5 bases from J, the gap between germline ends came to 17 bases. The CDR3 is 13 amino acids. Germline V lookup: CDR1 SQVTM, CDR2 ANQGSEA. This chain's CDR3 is CSALGAGAETQYF. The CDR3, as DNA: TGCAGCGCCTTGGGGGCGGGAGCCGAGACCCAGTACTTC.

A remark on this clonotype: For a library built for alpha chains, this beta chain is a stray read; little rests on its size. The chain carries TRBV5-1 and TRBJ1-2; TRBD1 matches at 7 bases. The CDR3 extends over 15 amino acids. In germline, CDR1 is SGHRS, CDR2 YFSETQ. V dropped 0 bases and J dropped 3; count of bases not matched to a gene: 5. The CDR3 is CASSLDPQGYYGYTF. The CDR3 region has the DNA TGCGCCAGCAGCTTGGACCCACAGGGGTACTATGGCTACACCTTC.

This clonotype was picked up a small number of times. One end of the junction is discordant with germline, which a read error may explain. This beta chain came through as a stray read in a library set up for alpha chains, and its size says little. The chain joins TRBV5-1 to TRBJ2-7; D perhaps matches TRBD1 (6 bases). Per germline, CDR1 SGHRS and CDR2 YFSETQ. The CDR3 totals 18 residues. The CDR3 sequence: CTSSFSGQGPQFSYEQYF. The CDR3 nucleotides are TGCACCAGCAGCTTCTCGGGGCAGGGGCCCCAATTTTCCTACGAGCAGTACTTC.

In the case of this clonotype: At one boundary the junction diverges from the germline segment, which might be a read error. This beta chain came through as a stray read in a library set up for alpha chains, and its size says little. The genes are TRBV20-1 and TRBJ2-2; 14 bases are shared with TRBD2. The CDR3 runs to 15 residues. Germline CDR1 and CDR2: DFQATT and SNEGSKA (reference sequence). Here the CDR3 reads CSAKGLAGATGELSF. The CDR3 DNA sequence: TGCAGTGCTAAGGGACTAGCGGGAGCCACCGGGGAGCTGTCTTTT.

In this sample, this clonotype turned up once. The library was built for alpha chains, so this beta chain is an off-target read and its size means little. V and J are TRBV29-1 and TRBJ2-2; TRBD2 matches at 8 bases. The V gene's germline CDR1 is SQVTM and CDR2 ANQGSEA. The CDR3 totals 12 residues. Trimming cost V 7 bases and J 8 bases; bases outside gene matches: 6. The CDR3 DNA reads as TGCAGCGCCGCCACTAGCGGTGGGGAGCTGTTTTTT. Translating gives CSAATSGGELFF.

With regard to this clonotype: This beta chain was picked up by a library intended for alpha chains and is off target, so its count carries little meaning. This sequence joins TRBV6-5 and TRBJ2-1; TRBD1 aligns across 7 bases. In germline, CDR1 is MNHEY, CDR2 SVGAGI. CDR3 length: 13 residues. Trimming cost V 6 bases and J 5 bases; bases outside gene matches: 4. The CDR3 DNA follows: TGTGCCAGCAGCCCCGACAGGGACAATGAGCAGTTCTTC. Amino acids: CASSPDRDNEQFF.

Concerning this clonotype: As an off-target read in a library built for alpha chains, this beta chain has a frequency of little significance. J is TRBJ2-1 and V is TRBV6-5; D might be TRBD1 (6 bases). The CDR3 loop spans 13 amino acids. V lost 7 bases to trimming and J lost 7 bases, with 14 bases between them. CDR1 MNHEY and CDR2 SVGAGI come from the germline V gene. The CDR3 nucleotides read TGTGCCAGCATCAAGAGGGGACAAAATGAGCAGTTCTTC. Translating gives CASIKRGQNEQFF.

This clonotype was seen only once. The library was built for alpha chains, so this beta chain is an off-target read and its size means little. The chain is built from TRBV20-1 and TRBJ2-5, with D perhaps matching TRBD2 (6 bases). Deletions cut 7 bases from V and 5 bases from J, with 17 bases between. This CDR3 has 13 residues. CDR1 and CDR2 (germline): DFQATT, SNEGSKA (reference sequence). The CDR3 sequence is CSVKDAGLETQYF. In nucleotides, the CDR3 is TGCAGTGTTAAGGATGCGGGGTTGGAGACCCAGTACTTC.

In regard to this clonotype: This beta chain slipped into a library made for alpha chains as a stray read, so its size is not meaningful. The DNA for the CDR3 is TGTGCCAGCAGCTTGGCCTTGTCCAATACTAACTATGGCTACACCTTC. Residues: CASSLALSNTNYGYTF. The chain couples TRBV5-8 to TRBJ1-2; D gene unclear. V was trimmed by 0 bases and J by 0 bases, leaving 12 bases between them. The CDR3 runs 16 residues. Germline CDR1 is SGHTS and CDR2 is YDEGEE.

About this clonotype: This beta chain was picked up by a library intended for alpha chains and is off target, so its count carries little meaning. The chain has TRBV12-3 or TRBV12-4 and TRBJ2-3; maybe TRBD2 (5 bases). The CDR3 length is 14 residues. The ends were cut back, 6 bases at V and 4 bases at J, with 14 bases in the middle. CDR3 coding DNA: TGTGCCAGCAGCCACATAGAGGGAGCAGATACGCAGTATTTT. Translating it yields CASSHIEGADTQYF.

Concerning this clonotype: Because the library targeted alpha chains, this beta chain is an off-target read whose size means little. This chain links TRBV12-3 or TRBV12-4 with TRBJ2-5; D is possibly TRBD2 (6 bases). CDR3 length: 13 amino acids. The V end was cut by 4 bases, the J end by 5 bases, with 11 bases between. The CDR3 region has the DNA TGTGCCAGCAGTTCCTCGGGAGTGGAGACCCAGTACTTC. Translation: CASSSSGVETQYF.

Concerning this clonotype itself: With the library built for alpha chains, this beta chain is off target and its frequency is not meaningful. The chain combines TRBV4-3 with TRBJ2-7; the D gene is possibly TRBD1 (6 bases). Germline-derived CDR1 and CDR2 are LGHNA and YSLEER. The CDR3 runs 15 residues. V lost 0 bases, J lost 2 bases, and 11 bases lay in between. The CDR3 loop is CASSQEGTNTYEQYV. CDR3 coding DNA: TGCGCCAGCAGCCAAGAAGGGACAAATACCTACGAGCAGTACGTC.

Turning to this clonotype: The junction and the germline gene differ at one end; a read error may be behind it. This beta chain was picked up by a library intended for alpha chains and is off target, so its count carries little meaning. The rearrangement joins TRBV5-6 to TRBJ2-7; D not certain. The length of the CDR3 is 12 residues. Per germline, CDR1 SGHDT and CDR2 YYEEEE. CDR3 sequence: CANSLTSYEQYF. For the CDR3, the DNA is TGTGCCAACAGCCTAACCTCCTACGAGCAGTACTTC.

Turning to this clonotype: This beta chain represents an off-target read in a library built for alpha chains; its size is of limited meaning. The CDR3 reads CASSWTSGSTDTQYF. For the CDR3, the DNA is TGTGCCAGCAGCTGGACTAGCGGATCCACAGATACGCAGTATTTT. The chain carries TRBV7-9 and TRBJ2-3; TRBD2 aligns across 10 bases. CDR1 is SEHNR and CDR2 is FQNEAQ in the germline V gene (reference sequence). V lost 4 bases, J lost 2 bases, and 3 bases stayed unmatched. This CDR3 spans 15 amino acids.

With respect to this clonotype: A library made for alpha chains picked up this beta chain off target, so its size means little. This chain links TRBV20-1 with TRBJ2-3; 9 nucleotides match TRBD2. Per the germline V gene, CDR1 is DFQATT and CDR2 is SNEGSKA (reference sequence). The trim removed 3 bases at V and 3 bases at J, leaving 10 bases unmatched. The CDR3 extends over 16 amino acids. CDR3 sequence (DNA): TGCAGTGCTAGGAGAGGGGCGGGAGGGCCAACAGATACGCAGTATTTT. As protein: CSARRGAGGPTDTQYF.

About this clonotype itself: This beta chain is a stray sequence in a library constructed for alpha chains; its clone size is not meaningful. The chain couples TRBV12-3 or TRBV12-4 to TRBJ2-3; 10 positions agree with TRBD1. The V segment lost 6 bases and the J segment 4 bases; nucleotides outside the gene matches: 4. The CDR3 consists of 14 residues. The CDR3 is CASRPGQGPDTQYF. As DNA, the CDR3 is TGTGCCAGCAGACCGGGACAGGGGCCAGATACGCAGTATTTT.

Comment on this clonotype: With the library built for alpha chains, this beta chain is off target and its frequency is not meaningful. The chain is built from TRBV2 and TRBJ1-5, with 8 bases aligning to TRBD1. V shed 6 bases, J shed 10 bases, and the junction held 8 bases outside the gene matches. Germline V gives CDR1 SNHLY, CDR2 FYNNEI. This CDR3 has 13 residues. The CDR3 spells CASRQTGDSPQHF. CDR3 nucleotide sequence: TGTGCCAGCAGACAGACAGGGGATAGTCCCCAGCATTTT.

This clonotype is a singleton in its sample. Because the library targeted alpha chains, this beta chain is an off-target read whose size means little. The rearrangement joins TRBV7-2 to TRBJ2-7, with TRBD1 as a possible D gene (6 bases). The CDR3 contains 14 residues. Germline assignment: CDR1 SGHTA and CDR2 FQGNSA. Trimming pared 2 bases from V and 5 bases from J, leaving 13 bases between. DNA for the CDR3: TGTGCCAGCAGCTTACAGGCAGGGGCCAACGAGCAGTACTTC. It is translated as CASSLQAGANEQYF.

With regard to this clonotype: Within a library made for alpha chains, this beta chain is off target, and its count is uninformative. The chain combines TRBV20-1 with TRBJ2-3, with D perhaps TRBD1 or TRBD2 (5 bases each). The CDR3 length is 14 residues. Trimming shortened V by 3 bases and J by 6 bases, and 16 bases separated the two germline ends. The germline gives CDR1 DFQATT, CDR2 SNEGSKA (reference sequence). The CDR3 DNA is TGCAGTGCTAGTGGGCAATCCTGGGGGGATACGCAGTATTTT. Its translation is CSASGQSWGDTQYF.

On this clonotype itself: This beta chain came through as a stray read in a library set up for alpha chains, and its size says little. CDR3 nucleotides: TGTGCCAGCAGCTTGCAGCCTTCTGGAAACACCATATATTTT. Translated: CASSLQPSGNTIYF. The rearrangement links TRBV7-6 to TRBJ1-3; D is unclear. This CDR3 spans 14 amino acids. Between the trimmed V and J ends, which lost 3 bases and 1 base, there was a span of 7 bases. Germline values: CDR1 SGHVS, CDR2 FNYEAQ.

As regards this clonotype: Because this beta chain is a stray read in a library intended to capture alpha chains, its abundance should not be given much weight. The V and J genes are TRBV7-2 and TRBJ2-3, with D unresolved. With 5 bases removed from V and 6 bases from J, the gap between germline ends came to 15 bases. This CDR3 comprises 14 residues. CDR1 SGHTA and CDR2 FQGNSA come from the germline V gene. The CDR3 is CASSQSIYTDTQYF. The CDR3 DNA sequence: TGTGCCAGCAGCCAATCAATTTATACGGATACGCAGTATTTT.

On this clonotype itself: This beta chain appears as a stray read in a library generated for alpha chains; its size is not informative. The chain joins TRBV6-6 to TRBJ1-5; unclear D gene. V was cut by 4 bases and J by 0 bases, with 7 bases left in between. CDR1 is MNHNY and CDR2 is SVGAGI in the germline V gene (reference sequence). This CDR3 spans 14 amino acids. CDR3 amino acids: CASSSSDSNQPQHF. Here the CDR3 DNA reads TGTGCCAGCAGTTCCTCGGATAGCAATCAGCCCCAGCATTTT.

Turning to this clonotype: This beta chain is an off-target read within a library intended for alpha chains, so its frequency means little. CDR3 coding DNA: TGTGCCAGCAGTAAAGGTGGGAACAATGAGCAGTTCTTC. It yields the protein CASSKGGNNEQFF. The V and J genes are TRBV2 and TRBJ2-1, with D unclear. The germline V gene has CDR1 SNHLY and CDR2 FYNNEI. CDR3 size: 13 residues. The V end lost 5 bases, the J end lost 5 bases, and 10 bases lay between the germline ends.

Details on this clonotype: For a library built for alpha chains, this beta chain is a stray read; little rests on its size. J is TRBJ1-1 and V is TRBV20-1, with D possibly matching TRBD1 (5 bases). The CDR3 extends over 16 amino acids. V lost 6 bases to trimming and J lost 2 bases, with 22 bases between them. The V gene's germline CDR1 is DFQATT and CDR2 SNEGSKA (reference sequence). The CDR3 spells CSAIIKFGTANTEAFF. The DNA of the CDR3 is TGCAGTGCGATCATAAAGTTCGGGACGGCCAACACTGAAGCTTTCTTT.